This T cell receptor (beta chain) was found in a study of CD8 T cells in Susac syndrome. A quantity of about 0.45 to 1 ug RNA underwent reverse transcription using random hexamers. An immunoSEQ multiplex PCR amplified TCR beta CDR3 over 54 Vbeta and 13 Jbeta. From the immunoSEQ multiplex PCR reads, TCRdb called clonotypes with MiXCR, one entry per CDR3 protein. The sample contains about 240,000 distinct CDR3 sequences, approximately 95% of which appear only once. Per the germline V gene, CDR1 is KGHSH and CDR2 is LQKENI. The CDR3 loop spans 15 amino acids. Trimming took 3 bases from V and 5 from J; bases not matched to a gene: 9.

This sequence was found in a human donor with Susac syndrome. Sequenced material: CD4+ T cells from PBMCs. This chain connects TRBV18 to TRBJ2-7, with 8 bases fitting TRBD1. DNA of the CDR3: TGTGCCAGCTCACCGCTTGACAGGGGAGCCCACGAGCAGTACTTC. It is translated as CASSPLDRGAHEQYF.